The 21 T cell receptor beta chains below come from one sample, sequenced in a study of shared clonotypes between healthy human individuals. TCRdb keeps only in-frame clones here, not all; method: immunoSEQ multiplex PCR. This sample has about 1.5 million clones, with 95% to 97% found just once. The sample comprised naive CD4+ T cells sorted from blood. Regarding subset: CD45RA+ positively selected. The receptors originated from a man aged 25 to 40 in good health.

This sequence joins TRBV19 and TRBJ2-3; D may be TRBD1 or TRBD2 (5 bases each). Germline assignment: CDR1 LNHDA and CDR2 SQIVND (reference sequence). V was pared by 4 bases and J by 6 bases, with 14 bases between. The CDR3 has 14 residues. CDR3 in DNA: TGTGCCAGTAGTACCTGGGGACCGGGGGATACGCAGTATTTT. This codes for CASSTWGPGDTQYF.

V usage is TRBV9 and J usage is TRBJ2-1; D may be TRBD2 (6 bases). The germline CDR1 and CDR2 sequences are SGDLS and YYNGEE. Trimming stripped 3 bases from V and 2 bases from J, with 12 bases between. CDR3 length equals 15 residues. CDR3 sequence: CASSGSGHAYNEQFF. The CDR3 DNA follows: TGTGCCAGCAGCGGTAGCGGCCATGCCTACAATGAGCAGTTCTTC. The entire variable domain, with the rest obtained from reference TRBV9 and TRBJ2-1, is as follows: DSGVTQTPKHLITATGQRVTLRCSPRSGDLSVYWYQQSLDQGLQFLIQYYNGEERAKGNILERFSAQQFPDLHSELNLSSLELGDSALYFCASSGSGHAYNEQFFGPGTRLTVL.

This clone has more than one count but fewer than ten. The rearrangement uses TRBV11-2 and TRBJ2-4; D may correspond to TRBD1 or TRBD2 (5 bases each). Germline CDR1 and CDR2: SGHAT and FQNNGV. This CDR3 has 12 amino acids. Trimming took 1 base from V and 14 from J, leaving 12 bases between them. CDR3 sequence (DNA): TGTGCCAGCAGCTTAGGGTCTGGGACGGAGTACTTC. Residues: CASSLGSGTEYF. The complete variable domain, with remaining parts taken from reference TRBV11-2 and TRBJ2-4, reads EAGVAQSPRYKIIEKRQSVAFWCNPISGHATLYWYQQILGQGPKLLIQFQNNGVVDDSQLPKDRFSAERLKGVDSTLKIQPAKLEDSAVYLCASSLGSGTEYFGAGTRLSVL.

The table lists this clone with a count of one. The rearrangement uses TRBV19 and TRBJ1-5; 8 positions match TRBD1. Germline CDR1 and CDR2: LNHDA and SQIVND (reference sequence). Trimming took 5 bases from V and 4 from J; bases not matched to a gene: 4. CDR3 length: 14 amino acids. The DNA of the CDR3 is TGTGCCAGTAGTCCGGACAGGGTAAATCAGCCCCAGCATTTT. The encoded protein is CASSPDRVNQPQHF.

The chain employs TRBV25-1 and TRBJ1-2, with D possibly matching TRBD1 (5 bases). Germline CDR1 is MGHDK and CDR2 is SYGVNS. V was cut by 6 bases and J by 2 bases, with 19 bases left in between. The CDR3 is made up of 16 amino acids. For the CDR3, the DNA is TGTGCCAGCAGCGCGGTTGGGGGGAGACTAAACTATGGCTACACCTTC. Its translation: CASSAVGGRLNYGYTF.

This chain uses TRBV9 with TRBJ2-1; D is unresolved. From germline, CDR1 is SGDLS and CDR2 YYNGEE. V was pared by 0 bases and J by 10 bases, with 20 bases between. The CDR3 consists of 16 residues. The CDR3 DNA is TGTGCCAGCAGCGTAGGTTCGTCTCTGGGTAGTTCGGAGCAGTTCTTC. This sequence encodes CASSVGSSLGSSEQFF.

CDR3 in DNA: TGTGCCAGCAGCCCGGGACTAGCGGGAGGGAACGAGCAGTACTTC. It encodes CASSPGLAGGNEQYF. V is TRBV7-3 and J is TRBJ2-7; 16 nucleotides match TRBD2. Germline values: CDR1 SGHTA, CDR2 FQGTGA. The CDR3 runs to 15 residues. Losses at the gene ends were 5 bases for V and 5 bases for J; bases not matched to a gene: 3.

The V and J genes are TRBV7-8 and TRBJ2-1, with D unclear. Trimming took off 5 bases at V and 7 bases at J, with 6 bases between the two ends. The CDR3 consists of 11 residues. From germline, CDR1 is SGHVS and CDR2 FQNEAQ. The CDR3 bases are TGTGCCAGCAGCCCAGTAAATGAGCAGTTCTTC. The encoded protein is CASSPVNEQFF.

CDR3 sequence: CASSQVTSGPIEPHEQFF. In nucleotides, the CDR3 is TGTGCCAGCAGCCAAGTTACTAGCGGACCAATCGAGCCCCATGAGCAGTTCTTC. The genes are TRBV4-2 and TRBJ2-1, with 8 nucleotides matching TRBD2. Looked up from germline, CDR1 is LGHNA and CDR2 is YNFKEQ. The CDR3 totals 18 residues. Germline trimming cut 1 base from V and 8 bases from J; bases unmatched to any gene: 16.

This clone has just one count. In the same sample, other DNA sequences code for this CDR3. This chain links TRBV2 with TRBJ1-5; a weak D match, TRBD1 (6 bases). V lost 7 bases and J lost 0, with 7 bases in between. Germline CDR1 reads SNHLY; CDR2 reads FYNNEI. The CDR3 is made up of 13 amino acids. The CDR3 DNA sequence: TGTGCCAGCAAGGGGGATAGCAATCAGCCCCAGCATTTT. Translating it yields CASKGDSNQPQHF. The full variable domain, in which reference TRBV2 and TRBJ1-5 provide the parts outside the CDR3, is EPEVTQTPSHQVTQMGQEVILRCVPISNHLYFYWYRQILGQKVEFLVSFYNNEISEKSEIFDDQFSVERPDGSNFTLKIRSTKLEDSAMYFCASKGDSNQPQHFGDGTRLSIL.

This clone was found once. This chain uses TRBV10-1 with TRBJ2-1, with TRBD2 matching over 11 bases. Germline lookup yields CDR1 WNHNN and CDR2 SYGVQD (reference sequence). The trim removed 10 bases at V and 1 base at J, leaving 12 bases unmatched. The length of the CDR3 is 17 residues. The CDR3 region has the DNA TGCGCCAACCCGGGACTAGCGGAGCTAAGTTCCTACAATGAGCAGTTCTTC. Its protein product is CANPGLAELSSYNEQFF.

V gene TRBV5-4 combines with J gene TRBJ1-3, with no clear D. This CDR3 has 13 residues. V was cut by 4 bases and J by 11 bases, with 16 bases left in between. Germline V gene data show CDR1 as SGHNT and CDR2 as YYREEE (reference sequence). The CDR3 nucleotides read TGTGCCAGCAGCCTGGCGATAGGGAGTCCCATATATTTT. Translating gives CASSLAIGSPIYF.

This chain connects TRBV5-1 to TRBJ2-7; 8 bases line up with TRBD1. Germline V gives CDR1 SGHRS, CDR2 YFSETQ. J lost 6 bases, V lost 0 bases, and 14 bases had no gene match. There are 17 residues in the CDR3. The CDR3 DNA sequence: TGCGCCAGCAGCTTGGACCCTTCAGGACAGGGTCGGAGCGAGCAGTACTTC. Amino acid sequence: CASSLDPSGQGRSEQYF.

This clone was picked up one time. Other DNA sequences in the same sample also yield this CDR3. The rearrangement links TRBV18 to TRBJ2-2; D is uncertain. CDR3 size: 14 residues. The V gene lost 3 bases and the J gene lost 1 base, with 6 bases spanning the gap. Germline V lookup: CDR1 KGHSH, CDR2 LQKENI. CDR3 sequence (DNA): TGTGCCAGCTCACCCCTAGAGAACACCGGGGAGCTGTTTTTT. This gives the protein CASSPLENTGELFF.

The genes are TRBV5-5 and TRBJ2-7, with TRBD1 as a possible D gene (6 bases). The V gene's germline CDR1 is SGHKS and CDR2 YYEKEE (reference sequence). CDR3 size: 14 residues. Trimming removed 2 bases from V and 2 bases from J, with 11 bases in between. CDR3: CASSFLTGTYEQYF. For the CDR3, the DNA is TGTGCCAGCAGCTTCTTAACAGGGACCTACGAGCAGTACTTC.

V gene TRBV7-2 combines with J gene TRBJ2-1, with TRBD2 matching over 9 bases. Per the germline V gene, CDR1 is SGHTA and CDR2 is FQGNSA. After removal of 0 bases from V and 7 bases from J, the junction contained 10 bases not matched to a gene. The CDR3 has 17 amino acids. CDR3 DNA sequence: TGTGCCAGCAGCTTAGCGGGGGGACTAGCTGTCCGAAATGAGCAGTTCTTC. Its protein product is CASSLAGGLAVRNEQFF.

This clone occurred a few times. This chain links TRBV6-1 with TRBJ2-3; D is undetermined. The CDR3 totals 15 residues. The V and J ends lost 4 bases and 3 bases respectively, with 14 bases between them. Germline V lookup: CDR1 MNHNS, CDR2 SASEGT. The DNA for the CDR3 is TGTGCCAGCAGTGTAGGTCCGGAGATGACAGATACGCAGTATTTT. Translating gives CASSVGPEMTDTQYF.

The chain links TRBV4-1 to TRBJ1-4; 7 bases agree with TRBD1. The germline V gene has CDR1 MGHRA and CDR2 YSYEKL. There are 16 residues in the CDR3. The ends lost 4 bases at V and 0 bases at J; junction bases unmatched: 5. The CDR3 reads CASSRDRYATNEKLFF. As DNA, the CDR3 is TGCGCCAGCAGCCGGGACAGATATGCAACTAATGAAAAACTGTTTTTT.

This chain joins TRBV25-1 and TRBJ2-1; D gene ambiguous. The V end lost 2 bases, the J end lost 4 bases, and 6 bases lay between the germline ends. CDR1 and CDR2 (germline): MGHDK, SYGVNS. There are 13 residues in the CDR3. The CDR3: CASSELPYNEQFF. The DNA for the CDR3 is TGTGCCAGCAGTGAACTCCCATACAATGAGCAGTTCTTC.

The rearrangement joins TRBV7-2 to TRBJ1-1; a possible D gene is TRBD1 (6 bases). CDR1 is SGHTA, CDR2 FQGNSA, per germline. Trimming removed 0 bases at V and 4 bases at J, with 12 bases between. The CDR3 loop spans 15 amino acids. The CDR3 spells CASSLAQGSGTEAFF. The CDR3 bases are TGTGCCAGCAGCTTAGCGCAGGGGTCTGGCACTGAAGCTTTCTTT.

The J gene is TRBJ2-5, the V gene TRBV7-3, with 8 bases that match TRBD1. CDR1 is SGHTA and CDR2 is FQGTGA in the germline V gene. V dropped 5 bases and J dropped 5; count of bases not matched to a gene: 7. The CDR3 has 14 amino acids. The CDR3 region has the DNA TGTGCCAGCAGCACCCAGGGGGCTAGGGAGACCCAGTACTTC. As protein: CASSTQGARETQYF.